Here is one T cell receptor (beta chain) with its context. Its specificity is not known. Germline assignment: CDR1 MNHEY and CDR2 SVGAGI. The CDR3 extends over 15 amino acids. V dropped 10 bases and J dropped 2 bases, with 21 bases sitting between them. The data derive from a study of cytomegalovirus exposure and HLA in healthy donors. Study-wide results and limits: The study labeled fewer than 200 TCR beta chains cytomegalovirus-associated. Most TCR sequences were rare, but some public TCRs occurred in many donors. Cytomegalovirus status was reportedly diagnosed by the classifier with high specificity and sensitivity.

This table comes from immunoSEQ multiplex PCR, and its TCRdb copy is limited to in-frame clones, with some not included. This sample has 250,000 to 350,000 clones, with about 85% found just once. The sequencing input was PBMCs. The chain recombines TRBV6-5 with TRBJ2-7, with D possibly called TRBD1 or TRBD2 (5 bases each). This sequence originates from a young woman in good health and CMV-seropositive. This CDR3 is CATGPGVVSTYEQYF. The CDR3 DNA follows: TGTGCCACGGGACCCGGAGTAGTCAGCACCTACGAGCAGTACTTC.